A selection of T cell receptor beta chains follows, all from one sample in a study of CD8+CD57+ T cells in acquired aplastic anemia. MiXCR was run by TCRdb on the reads, yielding one entry per CDR3 protein. The table records 450,000 to 550,000 distinct CDR3 sequences, around a third of them present only once. The sample taken for sequencing was sorted CD4+, CD8+, or CD8+CD57+ T cells (not recorded which) from PBMCs. Receptors were obtained from a human donor with aplastic anemia. The CDR3 runs from the conserved cysteine through the conserved F or W. A D gene is named only where the DNA matches it firmly. Rows give clone size only sometimes, using once, few, many, or a class for an expanded clone.

size	V	D	J	DNA	CDR3
-	TRBV9	-	TRBJ1-6	TGTGCCAGCAGCGTAAGCGGGACACCCCTCCACTTT	CASSVSGTPLHF
many	TRBV24-1	-	TRBJ1-5	TGTGCCACCAGAGCAGGTGACAATCAGCCCCAGCATTTT	CATRAGDNQPQHF
few	TRBV11-2	TRBD2	TRBJ2-1	TGTGCCAGCAGCAGAACTAGCGGGAGTCTGAATGAGCAGTTCTTC	CASSRTSGSLNEQFF
many	TRBV19	-	TRBJ2-7	TGTGCCAGTAGTCCCCTTAATGCGGGCGAGCAGTACTTC	CASSPLNAGEQYF
-	TRBV11-2	TRBD1	TRBJ1-2	TGTGCCAGCAGCGGTCACAGGGGGCGGAACTATGGCTACACCTTC	CASSGHRGRNYGYTF
-	TRBV2	-	TRBJ1-2	TGTGCCAGCAGTGAAAAAAGGGTGCAGGCCTCAAACTATGGCTACACCTTC	CASSEKRVQASNYGYTF
few	TRBV7-3	-	TRBJ2-1	TGTGCCAGCAGCTCCTCAGGACCGAGATCCTACAATGAGCAGTTCTTC	CASSSSGPRSYNEQFF
-	TRBV11-1	TRBD2	TRBJ2-2	TGTGCCAGCAGTTCCGGGACTAGCGGGGGGTCGAACACCGGGGAGCTGTTTTTT	CASSSGTSGGSNTGELFF
many	TRBV20-1	-	TRBJ1-2	TGCAGTGCGCCCGCGCCCCTCCTAGGCTATGGCTACACCTTC	CSAPAPLLGYGYTF
once	TRBV20-1	-	TRBJ1-6	TGCAGTGCCAGCGGACGGATTAATTCACCCCTCCACTTT	CSASGRINSPLHF